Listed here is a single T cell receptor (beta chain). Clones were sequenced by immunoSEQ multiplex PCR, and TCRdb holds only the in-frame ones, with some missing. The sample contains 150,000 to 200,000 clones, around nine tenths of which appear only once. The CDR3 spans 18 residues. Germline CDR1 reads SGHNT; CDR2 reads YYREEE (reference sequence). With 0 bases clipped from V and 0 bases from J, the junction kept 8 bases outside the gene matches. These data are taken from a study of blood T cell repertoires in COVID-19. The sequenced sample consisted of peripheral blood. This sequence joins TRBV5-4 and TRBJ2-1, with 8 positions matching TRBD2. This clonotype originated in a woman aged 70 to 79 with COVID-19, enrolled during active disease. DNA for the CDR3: TGTGCCAGCAGCTTGGCCGCCGGGAGGGCGAGCTCCTACAATGAGCAGTTCTTC. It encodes CASSLAAGRASSYNEQFF.